These T cell receptor beta chains were read from a single sample in a study of OX40 agonist ivuxolimab in advanced cancers. Sequencing used immunoSEQ multiplex PCR; TCRdb keeps in-frame clones, though not all of them. The data show tens of thousands of clones, 89% seen once. The sequences come from CD4+ or CD8+ T cells sorted from blood, collected in a trial of the OX40 agonist ivuxolimab. The receptors here all came from an adult with an advanced solid tumor such as melanoma, head and neck, liver or kidney cancer. Both conserved end residues are part of each CDR3. The D gene is left open where the match is weak. Part of the rows lack a size; the others show once, few, many or a class for expanded clones.

CDR3aa,CDR3nt,j_gene,d_gene,abundance,v_gene
CASSASGELFF,TGTGCCAGCAGCGCTTCCGGGGAGCTGTTTTTT,TRBJ2-2,NA,NA,TRBV28
CASSLRGSPISGNTIYF,TGTGCCAGCAGTTTACGAGGGTCTCCAATCTCTGGAAACACCATATATTTT,TRBJ1-3,NA,NA,TRBV27
CASSNRVITEAFF,TGCGCCAGCAGCAACAGGGTTATCACTGAAGCTTTCTTT,TRBJ1-1,NA,once,TRBV4-1
CASSEATSLGTVKEKLFF,TGTGCCAGCAGTGAAGCGACCTCACTCGGGACAGTTAAGGAAAAACTGTTTTTT,TRBJ1-4,TRBD1,NA,TRBV6-1
CASIGQGAQGETQYF,TGTGCCAGCATTGGGCAGGGGGCCCAAGGAGAGACCCAGTACTTC,TRBJ2-5,TRBD1,NA,TRBV7-9
CAWSRGQRETQYF,TGTGCCTGGAGTCGGGGACAGCGGGAGACCCAGTACTTC,TRBJ2-5,TRBD1,NA,TRBV30
CASSSHDTDTQYF,TGTGCCAGCAGCTCACACGACACAGATACGCAGTATTTT,TRBJ2-3,NA,NA,TRBV9
CAWAKGSGNTIYF,TGTGCCTGGGCGAAGGGTTCTGGAAACACCATATATTTT,TRBJ1-3,NA,few,TRBV30
CASSPLAMSSYEQYF,TGTGCCAGCAGTCCCCTGGCTATGAGCTCCTACGAGCAGTACTTC,TRBJ2-7,NA,NA,TRBV28
CAISESGGINYGYTF,TGTGCCATCAGTGAGTCGGGAGGGATTAACTATGGCTACACCTTC,TRBJ1-2,NA,NA,TRBV10-3
CASSLAGPNYEQYF,TGTGCCAGCAGTTTAGCTGGTCCGAACTACGAGCAGTACTTC,TRBJ2-7,NA,NA,TRBV28
CASSLTRGNEQFF,TGTGCCAGCAGCTTAACTAGGGGTAATGAGCAGTTCTTC,TRBJ2-1,NA,once,TRBV5-6
CASSPLNEQFF,TGTGCCAGCAGCCCACTTAATGAGCAGTTCTTC,TRBJ2-1,NA,once,TRBV11-2
CAWTVGDTEAFF,TGTGCCTGGACAGTGGGGGACACTGAAGCTTTCTTT,TRBJ1-1,NA,NA,TRBV30
CASRSIGQGNIQYF,TGTGCCAGCAGATCAATCGGACAGGGAAACATTCAGTACTTC,TRBJ2-4,TRBD1,NA,TRBV2
CGVRGLLSSYNEQFF,TGTGGAGTCCGGGGACTTCTTAGCTCCTACAATGAGCAGTTCTTC,TRBJ2-1,NA,NA,TRBV27
CASSTPLGHPDYNEQFF,TGTGCCAGTAGTACGCCCCTCGGACACCCCGATTACAATGAGCAGTTCTTC,TRBJ2-1,NA,NA,TRBV19
CASSKRDGYSYNEQFF,TGTGCCAGCAGCAAGAGGGACGGATACTCCTACAATGAGCAGTTCTTC,TRBJ2-1,NA,NA,TRBV21-1
CASSFLQGADEKLFF,TGCGCCAGCAGCTTCCTACAGGGGGCGGATGAAAAACTGTTTTTT,TRBJ1-4,TRBD1,NA,TRBV5-1
CASSLARGLTEAFF,TGTGCCAGCAGTCTTGCCAGGGGTCTAACTGAAGCTTTCTTT,TRBJ1-1,NA,NA,TRBV28
CASRLGSLSEDSPLHF,TGTGCCAGCAGGCTAGGATCCCTCTCGGAGGATTCACCCCTCCACTTT,TRBJ1-6,NA,NA,TRBV28
CASSFRGSEAFF,TGTGCCAGCAGTTTTCGGGGTTCTGAAGCTTTCTTT,TRBJ1-1,NA,few,TRBV28
CASSVVVGSNEQFF,TGTGCCAGCAGCGTAGTAGTAGGAAGCAATGAGCAGTTCTTC,TRBJ2-1,NA,NA,TRBV9
CASSLDARVEETQYF,TGTGCCAGCAGTCTCGACGCTCGTGTCGAGGAGACCCAGTACTTC,TRBJ2-5,NA,once,TRBV27
CASSLAGRDTEAFF,TGTGCCAGCAGCCTCGCGGGAAGGGACACTGAAGCTTTCTTT,TRBJ1-1,NA,NA,TRBV6-5
CATSRELGGHEQYF,TGTGCCACCAGCAGGGAGTTGGGGGGGCACGAGCAGTACTTC,TRBJ2-7,NA,medium-sized,TRBV15
CASSLSGTFRNEQFF,TGTGCCAGCAGTTTATCGGGGACTTTCCGAAATGAGCAGTTCTTC,TRBJ2-1,NA,NA,TRBV27
CASSLLAGVDEQYF,TGTGCCAGCAGTTTACTAGCGGGAGTGGACGAGCAGTACTTC,TRBJ2-7,TRBD2,once,TRBV27
CASSGGLAGTWETQYF,TGTGCCAGCAGTGGGGGACTAGCGGGAACCTGGGAGACCCAGTACTTC,TRBJ2-5,TRBD2,NA,TRBV6-1
CASSSMPGLAGVMAGELFF,TGTGCCAGCAGCTCCATGCCGGGACTAGCGGGAGTAATGGCCGGGGAGCTGTTTTTT,TRBJ2-2,TRBD2,NA,TRBV9
CASSLYGEGRLNTEAFF,TGTGCCAGCAGTTTATATGGCGAAGGCAGACTGAACACTGAAGCTTTCTTT,TRBJ1-1,NA,NA,TRBV28
CASSGDTQYF,TGTGCCTCGTCGGGAGATACGCAGTATTTT,TRBJ2-3,NA,once,TRBV6-6
CASSQDWESGYTF,TGCGCCAGCAGCCAGGATTGGGAGAGTGGCTACACCTTC,TRBJ1-2,NA,NA,TRBV4-1
CAWSNGGEDIQYF,TGTGCCTGGAGTAACGGGGGCGAGGACATTCAGTACTTC,TRBJ2-4,NA,NA,TRBV30
CASSPWALAGDDETQYF,TGCGCCAGCAGCCCCTGGGCACTAGCGGGAGATGATGAGACCCAGTACTTC,TRBJ2-5,TRBD2,NA,TRBV4-3
CASSRLDAGPGEQYF,TGTGCCAGCAGCCGCCTGGATGCAGGTCCTGGCGAGCAGTACTTC,TRBJ2-7,NA,NA,TRBV14
CASSQDPGVWYNEQFF,TGTGCCAGCAGCCAAGATCCCGGAGTTTGGTACAATGAGCAGTTCTTC,TRBJ2-1,NA,NA,TRBV14
CASSQDRSGSSYAQYF,TGCGCCAGCAGCCAAGATCGTAGCGGGAGCTCCTACGCGCAGTACTTC,TRBJ2-7,TRBD2,once,TRBV4-1
CASSVAATTTDDTQYF,TGTGCCAGCAGCGTAGCGGCTACCACCACTGACGATACGCAGTATTTT,TRBJ2-3,NA,NA,TRBV9
CASSPRDRVHEQYF,TGTGCCAGCAGCCCCCGGGACAGGGTTCACGAGCAGTACTTC,TRBJ2-7,TRBD1,NA,TRBV7-6
CASRATDTQYF,TGCGCCAGCAGGGCCACAGATACGCAGTATTTT,TRBJ2-3,NA,NA,TRBV4-1
CASSYGGTTSYEQYF,TGTGCCAGCAGCTATGGGGGCACTACTTCCTACGAGCAGTACTTC,TRBJ2-7,NA,NA,TRBV9
CASRILGMNTEAFF,TGTGCCAGCAGAATACTCGGAATGAACACTGAAGCTTTCTTT,TRBJ1-1,NA,NA,TRBV11-3
CASSSPWGDVGTGELFF,TGTGCCAGCAGTTCCCCGTGGGGCGACGTCGGCACCGGGGAGCTGTTTTTT,TRBJ2-2,NA,NA,TRBV28
CTSPWMANSYEQYF,TGCACCAGCCCTTGGATGGCTAACTCCTACGAGCAGTACTTC,TRBJ2-7,NA,NA,TRBV1
CASSVGQDFNNEQFF,TGCGCCAGCAGCGTGGGACAGGATTTTAACAATGAGCAGTTCTTC,TRBJ2-1,TRBD1,NA,TRBV5-1
CASSYQLNTEAFF,TGTGCCAGCAGTTACCAGCTGAACACTGAAGCTTTCTTT,TRBJ1-1,NA,NA,TRBV6-6